The 20 T cell receptor beta chains below all came from one sample that was sequenced in a study of blood T cell repertoires in COVID-19. Sequencing was performed with immunoSEQ multiplex PCR; in TCRdb, only in-frame clones are kept and a portion is missing. This sample has 200,000 to 250,000 clones, with 86% found just once. The material sequenced was peripheral blood. Receptors originate from a woman aged 80 or over with COVID-19, enrolled during active disease.

CDR3 in DNA: TGCGCCAGCGCCCCCGGGACTACCGTCTCCTACGAGCAGTACTTC. This gives the protein CASAPGTTVSYEQYF. The rearrangement links TRBV5-1 to TRBJ2-7; 7 nucleotides line up with TRBD2. The V gene's germline CDR1 is SGHRS and CDR2 YFSETQ. V dropped 7 bases and J dropped 0; count of bases not matched to a gene: 10. The CDR3 runs 15 residues.

This chain uses TRBV2 with TRBJ1-3, with a weak D call TRBD1 (5 bases). Trimming took off 3 bases at V and 4 bases at J, with 13 bases between the two ends. The CDR3 loop spans 15 amino acids. Germline assignment: CDR1 SNHLY and CDR2 FYNNEI. CDR3 in amino acids: CASSDPGNRGNTIYF. As DNA, the CDR3 is TGTGCCAGCAGTGACCCAGGGAATAGGGGAAACACCATATATTTT.

This clone was observed once. The CDR3 DNA reads as TGTGCCAGCCGGGACAGGGTTGATTCACCCCTCCACTTT. Amino acids: CASRDRVDSPLHF. The chain joins TRBV6-4 to TRBJ1-6; 9 bases are a match to TRBD1. Germline V gives CDR1 MRHNA, CDR2 SNTAGT. V trimming: 8 bases; J trimming: 8 bases; junction bases outside the gene matches: 4. The CDR3 runs to 13 residues.

In its sample, this clone was seen a few times. V usage is TRBV7-9 and J usage is TRBJ2-1; TRBD1 agrees at 11 bases. The CDR3 extends over 17 amino acids. Germline V gene sequence: CDR1 SEHNR, CDR2 FQNEAQ (reference sequence). V shed 4 bases and J 4 bases; nucleotides not matched to a gene: 9. DNA for the CDR3: TGTGCCAGCAGCTACCCCTTGGGACAGGGGGGATACAATGAGCAGTTCTTC. Protein: CASSYPLGQGGYNEQFF.

The chain joins TRBV2 to TRBJ1-5, with TRBD1 identical over 9 bases. After removal of 7 bases from V and 4 bases from J, the junction contained 8 bases not matched to a gene. CDR3 length: 15 amino acids. CDR1 is SNHLY, CDR2 FYNNEI, per germline. This CDR3 is CASTGDRVGNQPQHF. The DNA of the CDR3 is TGTGCCAGCACCGGGGACAGGGTGGGGAATCAGCCCCAGCATTTT.

Written as DNA, the CDR3 is TGTGCCAGCAGACCAGGAGGGGGCAATTCACCCCTCCACTTT. Its protein product is CASRPGGGNSPLHF. This chain connects TRBV6-5 to TRBJ1-6, with 7 bases fitting TRBD1. CDR3 size: 14 residues. Germline CDR1 is MNHEY and CDR2 is SVGAGI. With V trimmed by 6 bases and J by 7 bases, 6 bases remained unmatched.

This clone has just a few counts. Other DNA sequences in this sample translate to the same CDR3. J is TRBJ2-3 and V is TRBV2; 11 bases are shared with TRBD2. The CDR3 is made up of 16 amino acids. Per the germline V gene, CDR1 is SNHLY and CDR2 is FYNNEI. The junction had 8 bases not matched to a gene; V was cut back by 6 bases and J by 3 bases. In DNA, the CDR3 is TGTGCCAGCAGCCTAGCGGGGGGCCGGGGGACAGATACGCAGTATTTT. This encodes CASSLAGGRGTDTQYF.

This clone has a single count. The CDR3, as DNA: TGTGCCAGCAGTTCCGTATTTACAGATACGCAGTATTTT. It yields the protein CASSSVFTDTQYF. V and J are TRBV5-6 and TRBJ2-3; D call uncertain. Germline assignment: CDR1 SGHDT and CDR2 YYEEEE. The V end was cut by 5 bases, the J end by 3 bases, with 10 bases between. The CDR3 totals 13 residues.

This sequence joins TRBV5-1 and TRBJ1-2; D possibly corresponds to TRBD1 (5 bases). The CDR3 totals 14 residues. Germline CDR1 and CDR2: SGHRS and YFSETQ. V was trimmed by 0 bases and J by 8 bases, leaving 14 bases between them. The CDR3 spells CASSLDPGGGGYTF. The CDR3 DNA reads TGCGCCAGCAGCTTGGACCCGGGGGGAGGAGGCTACACCTTC.

The rearrangement links TRBV29-1 to TRBJ2-5, with D uncertain. V lost 5 bases and J 0 bases, leaving 7 bases between the germline ends. CDR3 length equals 12 residues. Per germline, CDR1 SQVTM and CDR2 ANQGSEA. The CDR3 region has the DNA TGCAGCGTTAGTCGGGACCAAGAGACCCAGTACTTC. Encoded protein: CSVSRDQETQYF.

V gene TRBV5-8 combines with J gene TRBJ2-3; D remains unclear. With 3 bases removed from V and 1 base from J, the gap between germline ends came to 12 bases. Germline lookup yields CDR1 SGHTS and CDR2 YDEGEE. There are 15 residues in the CDR3. CDR3 nucleotides: TGTGCCAGCAGCTCGACTGTACGGGGCACAGATACGCAGTATTTT. It codes for CASSSTVRGTDTQYF.

This chain connects TRBV10-3 to TRBJ2-2; possibly TRBD2 for D (7 bases). Looked up from germline, CDR1 is ENHRY and CDR2 is SYGVKD. The V and J ends lost 2 bases and 7 bases respectively, with 23 bases between them. The CDR3 totals 18 residues. This CDR3 is CAISERGATRGGGGELFF. The CDR3 DNA reads as TGTGCCATCAGTGAGCGGGGGGCCACCAGAGGAGGAGGCGGGGAGCTGTTTTTT.

The rearrangement links TRBV10-2 to TRBJ1-1; TRBD1 might be the D (5 bases). This CDR3 region has 12 residues. The germline V and J ends were trimmed by 7 bases and 8 bases, with 14 bases remaining between them. CDR1 and CDR2 from the germline V gene are WSHSY and SAAADI. CDR3 loop: CASNPGGFEAFF. CDR3 coding DNA: TGCGCCAGCAACCCCGGGGGATTCGAAGCTTTCTTT.

The chain links TRBV5-1 to TRBJ2-5; tentative D call: TRBD2 (5 bases). The germline V gene has CDR1 SGHRS and CDR2 YFSETQ. V lost 0 bases, J lost 0 bases, and 9 bases lay in between. The CDR3 sequence is 15 residues long. CDR3 loop: CASSLAGDYQETQYF. The CDR3 DNA reads as TGCGCCAGCAGCTTGGCCGGGGATTACCAAGAGACCCAGTACTTC.

This CDR3 is CSVRTGRGDTQYF. Here the CDR3 DNA reads TGCAGCGTTCGGACAGGTCGGGGGGATACGCAGTATTTT. The V gene is TRBV29-1, the J gene TRBJ2-3; D possibly corresponds to TRBD1 (7 bases). The germline V gene has CDR1 SQVTM and CDR2 ANQGSEA. The CDR3 has 13 amino acids. V was shortened by 5 bases and J by 6 bases, with 15 bases between the two germline ends.

The chain's CDR3 is CASSQDRGSGSGNTIYF. In DNA form, the CDR3 reads TGCGCCAGCAGCCAAGATAGAGGTTCGGGCTCTGGAAACACCATATATTTT. This sequence joins TRBV4-1 and TRBJ1-3, with unresolved D. This CDR3 spans 17 amino acids. V gave up 0 bases and J gave up 0 bases, with 12 bases separating them. Germline V gene lookup returns CDR1 MGHRA and CDR2 YSYEKL.

The chain employs TRBV29-1 and TRBJ1-2; 9 bases line up with TRBD1. The germline CDR1 and CDR2 sequences are SQVTM and ANQGSEA. This CDR3 is 15 amino acids long. The V segment lost 5 bases and the J segment 2 bases; nucleotides outside the gene matches: 9. The DNA of the CDR3 is TGCAGCGTTCCCGGCTTTGGGACAGGGAACTATGGCTACACCTTC. Translated, it gives CSVPGFGTGNYGYTF.

This clone showed up just a few times. The chain joins TRBV7-9 to TRBJ1-4; 9 bases are a match to TRBD1. The germline CDR1 and CDR2 sequences are SEHNR and FQNEAQ (reference sequence). The CDR3 is 14 amino acids. J was trimmed by 8 bases and V by 5 bases; bases with no gene match: 6. In nucleotides, the CDR3 is TGTGCCAGCAGCCAGGGACAGGGCGGCGAAAAACTGTTTTTT. As protein: CASSQGQGGEKLFF.

This chain joins TRBV5-4 and TRBJ1-6; a possible D gene is TRBD1 (5 bases). V shed 4 bases and J shed 3 bases, with 14 bases lying between them. From germline, CDR1 is SGHNT and CDR2 YYREEE (reference sequence). This CDR3 has 16 amino acids. The chain's CDR3 is CASSGGANLYNSPLHF. CDR3 bases: TGTGCCAGCAGCGGTGGGGCAAACCTCTATAATTCACCCCTCCACTTT.

V and J are TRBV7-5 and TRBJ1-4. TRBV7-5 is annotated as a pseudogene. The CDR3 is 14 residues long. CDR3 sequence reads: CARSFRRDNEKLFF. Here the CDR3 DNA reads TGTGCCAGAAGCTTTAGGAGAGATAATGAAAAACTGTTTTTT.